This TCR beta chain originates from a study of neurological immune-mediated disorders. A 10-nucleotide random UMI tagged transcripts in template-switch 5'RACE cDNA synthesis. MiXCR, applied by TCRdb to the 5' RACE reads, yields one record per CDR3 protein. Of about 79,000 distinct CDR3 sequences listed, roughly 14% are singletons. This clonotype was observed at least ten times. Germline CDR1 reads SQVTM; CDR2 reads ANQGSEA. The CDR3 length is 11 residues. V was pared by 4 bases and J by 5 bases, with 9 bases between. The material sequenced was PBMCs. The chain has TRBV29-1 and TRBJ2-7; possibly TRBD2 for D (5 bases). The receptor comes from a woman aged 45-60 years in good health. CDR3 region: CSVGVGDEQYF. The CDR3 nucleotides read TGCAGCGTTGGGGTCGGGGACGAGCAGTACTTC.